Listed below are T cell receptor beta chains from one sample, sequenced in a study of CD8 T cells in Susac syndrome. One entry per CDR3 protein, called by TCRdb with MiXCR from the immunoSEQ multiplex PCR reads. The sample carries 150,000 or so distinct CDR3 sequences, about 95% recorded once. The sequenced sample consisted of CD4+ T cells from PBMCs. The source of these receptors is a human donor with Susac syndrome. Each CDR3 is given with its conserved first and last residue. A D gene is named only where the DNA matches it firmly. Clone size is given for some rows only: seen once, a few or many times, or a class if the clone is expanded.

v_call	clone_size	j_call	d_call	cdr3_nt	cdr3_aa
TRBV16	.	TRBJ2-6	.	TGTGCCAGCAGCCAATTTGCTGGGGCCAACGTCCTGACTTTC	CASSQFAGANVLTF
TRBV30	.	TRBJ2-5	TRBD1	TGTGCCTGGACCTCTCATCAGACAGGGGGGCAAGAGACCCAGTACTTC	CAWTSHQTGGQETQYF
TRBV6-1	.	TRBJ1-5	.	TGTGCCAGCAGTGGGGGGCAAACCTTTGGCAATCAGCCCCAGCATTTT	CASSGGQTFGNQPQHF
TRBV12-3/TRBV12-4	.	TRBJ2-2	TRBD1	TGTGCCAGCAGGCCTAGGACAGGGGGCCCCGGGGAGCTGTTTTTT	CASRPRTGGPGELFF
TRBV10-3	.	TRBJ1-2	TRBD1	TGTGCCATCCTTAGGGACAGGGGGAATGGCTACACCTTC	CAILRDRGNGYTF
TRBV29-1	.	TRBJ2-7	.	TGCAGCGTCGGAGGACATATCTACGAGCAGTACTTC	CSVGGHIYEQYF
TRBV12-3/TRBV12-4	.	TRBJ2-2	TRBD1	TGTGCCAGCACCAGGGGGTCAGGCACCGGGGAGCTGTTTTTT	CASTRGSGTGELFF
TRBV9	.	TRBJ2-2	TRBD1	TGTGCCAGCAGCGGGGGGGACAGGTTTGCCACCGGGGAGCTGTTTTTT	CASSGGDRFATGELFF
TRBV29-1	.	TRBJ2-1	.	TGCAGCGTTGAAGATGAGCAGTTCTTC	CSVEDEQFF
TRBV3-1	.	TRBJ2-5	.	TGTGCCAGCAGCCAAGGAGGTCGTGTGACCCAGTACTTC	CASSQGGRVTQYF
TRBV30	.	TRBJ1-1	TRBD1	TGTGCCTGGAGCAGGGGGGGCTCCCTATCGAGAGCTTTCTTT	CAWSRGGSLSRAFF
TRBV5-1	.	TRBJ1-1	.	TGCGCCAGCAGTTCTGATCCTCAAGCGAACACTGAAGCTTTCTTT	CASSSDPQANTEAFF
TRBV7-2	.	TRBJ2-5	.	TGTGCCAGCAGCTTAGCGAGAGCCTCCCGGGAGACCACCTACTTC	CASSLARASRETTYF
TRBV30	once	TRBJ1-1	.	TGTGCCTGGAGTGTTAATTTCAAGCGGGGGATCACTGAAGCTTTCTTT	CAWSVNFKRGITEAFF
TRBV5-1	.	TRBJ2-7	TRBD2	TGCGCCAGCAAACAGCGGGACTCCTACGAGCAGTACTTC	CASKQRDSYEQYF
TRBV24-1	.	TRBJ2-2	.	TGTGCCACCAGTGCCCCTCAGGGGACCGGGGAGCTGTTTTTT	CATSAPQGTGELFF
TRBV27	.	TRBJ1-5	.	TGTGCCAGCAGTCCCACACGAAATCAGCCCCAGCATTTT	CASSPTRNQPQHF
TRBV4-2	.	TRBJ1-2	.	TGTGCCAGCCGTGACAGCGCCACCGGCTACACCTTC	CASRDSATGYTF
TRBV28	few	TRBJ1-6	.	TGTGCCAGTGGTCCCCCGACCTCTTCACCCCTCCACTTT	CASGPPTSSPLHF
TRBV5-4	.	TRBJ2-3	TRBD2	TGTGCCAGCAGAGCTAGCGGAAACACAGATACGCAGTATTTT	CASRASGNTDTQYF
TRBV29-1	.	TRBJ2-7	TRBD2	TGCAGTTACGGTAGCGGGAGGAGCTCCTACGAGCAGTACTTC	CSYGSGRSSYEQYF
TRBV28	.	TRBJ2-5	.	TGTGCCAGCAGCGGACAGTTAAAAGAGACCCAGTACTTC	CASSGQLKETQYF
TRBV7-2	.	TRBJ1-1	.	TGTGCCAGCAGCGTAGAGATGAACACTGAAGCTTTCTTT	CASSVEMNTEAFF
TRBV6-1	.	TRBJ2-7	.	TGTGCCAGCAGTGAAACACAGGCGCCCAACGAGCAGTACTTC	CASSETQAPNEQYF
TRBV19	.	TRBJ1-6	TRBD1	TGTGCCAGCGCGGGGACAGGGCCCAATTCACCCCTCCACTTT	CASAGTGPNSPLHF
TRBV7-2	.	TRBJ2-4	TRBD1	TGTGCCAGCAGCTTAAGGGACAGGGGAGACATTCAGTACTTC	CASSLRDRGDIQYF
TRBV24-1	once	TRBJ2-3	TRBD1	TGTGCCACCAGTGATTTGCATGGACAGGGGAAAGCAGATACGCAGTATTTT	CATSDLHGQGKADTQYF
TRBV20-1	.	TRBJ2-7	.	TGCAGTGCTACACCGGGCCTCACCCCCTTGGAGCAGTACTTC	CSATPGLTPLEQYF
TRBV4-2	.	TRBJ2-2	TRBD2	TGTGCCAGCAGCCAAGATGGGCTAGCGGGAGCCGGGGAGCTGTTTTTT	CASSQDGLAGAGELFF
TRBV4-1	.	TRBJ1-2	TRBD1	TGCGCCAGCAGCCAAGGGGCAGGGGGCTATGGCTACACCTTC	CASSQGAGGYGYTF
TRBV11-2	.	TRBJ2-3	TRBD2	TGTGCCAGCAGTCGGACAGCACTAGCGGGATTCACAGATACGCAGTATTTT	CASSRTALAGFTDTQYF
TRBV9	.	TRBJ1-1	.	TGTGCCAGCAGCCCTACAGAGGGGAACACTGAAGCTTTCTTT	CASSPTEGNTEAFF
TRBV3-1	.	TRBJ2-7	.	TGTGCCAGCAGCCAGCTTGTGGGGGGGCCCTATGACGAGCAGTACTTC	CASSQLVGGPYDEQYF
TRBV18	.	TRBJ1-1	.	TGTGCCAGCTCACCAAGTCCAGGGGCTGAAGCTTTCTTT	CASSPSPGAEAFF
TRBV5-1	.	TRBJ2-5	.	TGCGCCAGCAGTCCAGGGGAATCGAGAGAGACCCAGTACTTC	CASSPGESRETQYF
TRBV30	.	TRBJ1-2	TRBD1	TGTGCCTGGAGTCTGGACAGGTTATCAGGCTACACCTTC	CAWSLDRLSGYTF
TRBV11-2	.	TRBJ2-2	TRBD2	TGTGCCAGCAGGACTATACGGGGGGGGACCGGGGAGCTGTTTTTT	CASRTIRGGTGELFF
TRBV5-1	.	TRBJ1-4	.	TGCGCCAGCAGCGAGGGACACATCGAAAAACTGTTTTTT	CASSEGHIEKLFF
TRBV11-1	.	TRBJ2-5	.	TGTGCCAGCAGCCACAGGGTCCAAGAGACCCAGTACTTC	CASSHRVQETQYF
TRBV20-1	.	TRBJ1-1	.	TGCAGTGCTAGCTTCGGCGGCAGGGTGAACACTGAAGCTTTCTTT	CSASFGGRVNTEAFF
TRBV28	.	TRBJ2-7	.	TGTGCCAGCAGTTCAGGGTTTAGCTCCTACGAGCAGTACTTC	CASSSGFSSYEQYF
TRBV30	.	TRBJ1-5	.	TGTGCCTGGATGCCGGGCCGCGGAGGTGTTCACAATCAGCCCCAGCATTTT	CAWMPGRGGVHNQPQHF
TRBV4-2	.	TRBJ2-1	.	TGTGCCAGCAGCCAAGATCCCGTTAATGAGCAGTTCTTC	CASSQDPVNEQFF
TRBV5-1	.	TRBJ1-6	.	TGCGCCAGCAGCTGGGGGGACGGCAATAATTCACCCCTCCACTTT	CASSWGDGNNSPLHF
TRBV29-1	.	TRBJ2-1	TRBD2	TGCAGCGTTTGGTCGGTTGGTAGCGGGAGGGGCAATGAGCAGTTCTTC	CSVWSVGSGRGNEQFF
TRBV15	.	TRBJ2-7	TRBD2	TGTGCCACCAGTAGAGCGGGAAGGGGGCAGTACTTC	CATSRAGRGQYF
TRBV2	.	TRBJ1-4	.	TGTGCCAGCAGGCCCGGGACGACGGCAGAAAAACTGTTTTTT	CASRPGTTAEKLFF
TRBV20-1	.	TRBJ2-1	TRBD1	TGCAGTGCTAGAACCGGGACAGGCGTTAACAATGAGCAGTTCTTC	CSARTGTGVNNEQFF
TRBV20-1	.	TRBJ2-3	TRBD1	TGCAGTGCCCCGGACAGGGTCACAGATACGCAGTATTTT	CSAPDRVTDTQYF
TRBV29-1	.	TRBJ1-5	TRBD1	TGCAGCGCTGGACAGGGGGACAATCAGCCCCAGCATTTT	CSAGQGDNQPQHF
TRBV20-1	.	TRBJ2-7	TRBD1	TGCAGTGCTAGGGGACAGGGCTACGAGCAGTACTTC	CSARGQGYEQYF
TRBV4-1	.	TRBJ1-2	.	TGCGCCAGCAGCCAACCCGATAGAGCTAACTATGGCTACACCTTC	CASSQPDRANYGYTF
TRBV9	.	TRBJ2-3	.	TGTGCCAGCAGCTTCGGGGGAAAAGGGGCGGATACGCAGTATTTT	CASSFGGKGADTQYF
TRBV15	.	TRBJ2-7	TRBD1	TGTGCCACCAGCAGCACAGGGGGCGCTTCCAACGAGCAGTACTTC	CATSSTGGASNEQYF
TRBV2	.	TRBJ2-1	TRBD1	TGTGCCAACCGACAGGGTACCTACAATGAGCAGTTCTTC	CANRQGTYNEQFF
TRBV10-3	.	TRBJ1-5	.	TGTGCCATCAAAGGGGGGTCTTCGGACAATCAGCCCCAGCATTTT	CAIKGGSSDNQPQHF
TRBV7-2	.	TRBJ1-5	.	TGTGCCAGCAGCTTAAGGGCAGATCATCAGCCCCAGCATTTT	CASSLRADHQPQHF
TRBV9	once	TRBJ2-3	.	TGTGCCAGCAGCGAAGACAGCACAGATACGCAGTATTTT	CASSEDSTDTQYF
TRBV4-3	.	TRBJ2-5	.	TGCGCCAGCAGCCAACAGTTAGGGGGAGAGACCCAGTACTTC	CASSQQLGGETQYF
TRBV30	.	TRBJ1-1	.	TGTGCCTGGAATCCAAGGAACACTGAAGCTTTCTTT	CAWNPRNTEAFF